This T cell receptor beta chain appears in the sequencing data of a study of cytomegalovirus exposure and HLA in healthy donors. It was with 60 Vbeta and 13 Jbeta primers that the PCR ran. Profiling relied on immunoSEQ multiplex PCR, and the TCRdb table lists in-frame clones only, not all of them. The sample records about 200,000 clones, 70% to 80% being singletons. Source material: PBMCs. This clonotype was obtained from a man aged 30-40 years in good health and CMV-seronegative.

The CDR3 DNA sequence: TGTGCCAGCAGTTACCTACAGGAGCGTGAGCAGTTCTTC. Protein sequence: CASSYLQEREQFF. This chain links TRBV6-6 with TRBJ2-1, with a possible D match to TRBD1 (5 bases). Germline V gives CDR1 MNHNY, CDR2 SVGAGI (reference sequence). Trimming took off 2 bases at V and 9 bases at J, with 11 bases between the two ends. CDR3 length: 13 amino acids.